This T cell receptor (beta chain) originates from a study of Ad26.COV2.S vaccination and SARS-CoV-2 variants (dated by TCRdb to the early 2020s). In terms of the full investigation: Donors in the vaccine arm were drawn from COV1001, a multicentre, randomized, double-blind, placebo-controlled phase I-IIa trial testing Ad26.COV2.S in healthy adults. Blinding of investigators to trial group allocation was maintained during experiments and outcome assessment. The specificity and breadth of SARS-CoV-2-reactive T cell receptors after Ad26.COV2.S vaccination were assessed by TCRbeta repertoire sequencing. Dosing of Ad26.COV2.S was intramuscular, at either 5x10^10 or 1x10^11 viral particles, delivered as one shot or as two shots spaced 56 days apart. Trial participants were randomized into five groups of five, in which low-dose or high-dose Ad26.COV2.S was given once or twice, or placebo was given on both occasions. A total of approximately 30 samples were included in the TCR-sequenced set, comprising roughly 19 Ad26.COV2.S vaccine recipients, 5 placebo recipients and 8 SARS-CoV-2 convalescent individuals. Overall study outcomes, separate from this receptor: Substantial breadth of spike-specific CD8+ and CD4+ T cell responses was reported after vaccination. Comparable non-spike TCR breadth was observed between vaccine and placebo recipients, consistent with only spike being contained in the vaccine. The study was not powered for comparison of responses between vaccine doses or regimens. According to the authors, total T cell responses may have been underestimated by the TCR breadth and depth analyses. Compared with placebo recipients, Ad26.COV2.S recipients showed higher spike-specific TCR breadth (P = 0.0014).

In light of the paper, this sample's treatment or condition label describes: roughly 19 received Ad26.COV2.S at low or high dose, single or two shots; roughly 5 received placebo; per-sample allocation not given. For vaccine and placebo recipients, repertoires were sequenced using samples collected on day 63 after the first injection. In Cohort 1b, roughly 26 adults aged 18-55 years were enrolled at a single site in Boston, USA, between 29 July and 7 August 2020. As a vaccine, Ad26.COV2.S was a replication-incompetent adenovirus type 26 vector that expressed a prefusion-stabilized SARS-CoV-2 spike protein derived from the original Wuhan strain. The immunoSEQ Assay was the method used to sequence TCRbeta CDR3 regions. After extraction, genomic DNA underwent amplification by bias-controlled multiplex PCR, followed by high-throughput sequencing. As for how the authors treated the data: To quantify the absolute abundance of each unique TCRbeta CDR3 region, sequences were collapsed and filtered. Usable DNA was measured by amplifying reference genes present in all nucleated cells, and TCRbeta template counts were normalized to that usable DNA to estimate T cell fraction. Repertoire TCRs were annotated as SARS-CoV-2-specific when V gene, CDR3 amino acid sequence and J gene were exactly matched to a known reactive TCR set. The reference SARS-CoV-2 TCR set was derived from MIRA and filtered for enrichment in COVID-19-positive ImmuneCODE repertoires, a step that removed public or cross-reactive TCRs. Using the MIRA antigens, annotated TCRs were further analysed by specific ORF or by position within an ORF. Breadth was defined as the number of annotated unique rearrangements divided by the total number of unique productive rearrangements, and depth was defined as the summed frequency of the annotated unique rearrangements. Two-sided Wilcoxon rank-sum tests were used to compare TCR breadth between groups. As stored in TCRdb, this immuneACCESS dataset retains in-frame rearrangements with V and J assigned. A fraction of the clones does not appear; measured against another copy, unresolved V genes explain less than half of the discrepancy, and the remainder lacks a known reason. D and trimming come from the DNA, and the V and J calls and clone size come from that table. The sample has 400,000 to 450,000 clones on record, 92% of them singletons. Of the sample, about 1.7% falls within the top ten clones.

To note about this clone: What antigen it recognizes has not been identified. No base quality values were provided; no much bigger clone lies one nucleotide off.

The junction shows trimming of 5 bases on V and 2 bases on J, and the gene matches do not reach 3 bases of it. The CDR3 holds 14 amino acids from the cysteine to the phenylalanine. Only the CDR3 DNA is retained, 42 bases long and in frame from the first base. The germline V gene yields SGHNT for CDR1 and YENEEA for CDR2. The chain uses TRBV11-3 and TRBJ2-5; 9 middle bases align to TRBD1. The TCR originated in a person between 18 and 65 years old who received the Ad26.COV2.S COVID-19 vaccine or a placebo. The material sequenced was peripheral blood, taken in a trial of Ad26.COV2.S vaccine versus placebo. The nucleotides read TGTGCCAGCAGCCCTGGACAGGGGCAAGAGACCCAGTACTTC. Its protein product is CASSPGQGQETQYF.